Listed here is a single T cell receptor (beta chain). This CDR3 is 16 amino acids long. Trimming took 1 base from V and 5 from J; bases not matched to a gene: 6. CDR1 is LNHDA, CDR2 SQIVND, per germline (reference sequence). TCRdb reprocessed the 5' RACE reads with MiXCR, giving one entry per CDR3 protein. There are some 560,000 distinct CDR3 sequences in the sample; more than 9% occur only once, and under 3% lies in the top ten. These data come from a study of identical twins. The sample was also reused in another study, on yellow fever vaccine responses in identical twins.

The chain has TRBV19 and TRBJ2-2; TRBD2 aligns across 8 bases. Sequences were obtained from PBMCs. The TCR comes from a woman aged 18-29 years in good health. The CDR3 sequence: CASSIVSGSSTGELFF. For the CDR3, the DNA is TGTGCCAGTAGTATAGTCAGCGGGAGCAGTACCGGGGAGCTGTTTTTT.